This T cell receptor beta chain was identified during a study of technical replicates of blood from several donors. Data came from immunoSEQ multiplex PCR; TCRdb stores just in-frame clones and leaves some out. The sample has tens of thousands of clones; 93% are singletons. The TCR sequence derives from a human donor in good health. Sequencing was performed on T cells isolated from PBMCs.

The DNA of the CDR3 is TGTGCCAGCAGCCCCAGACAGGGGGTCTATGGCTACACCTTC. This encodes CASSPRQGVYGYTF. The chain uses TRBV7-9 and TRBJ1-2, with 9 bases fitting TRBD1. V dropped 5 bases and J dropped 4; count of bases not matched to a gene: 5. Looked up from germline, CDR1 is SEHNR and CDR2 is FQNEAQ (reference sequence). There are 14 residues in the CDR3.